The 7 T cell receptor beta chains reported below all come from one sample, sequenced in a study of T cell responses to AZD1222 COVID-19 vaccine. TCRdb keeps only in-frame clones here, not all; method: immunoSEQ multiplex PCR. The top ten clones hold 1.6% of a sample with about 170,000 clones, roughly 89% of them seen once. The sequencing used peripheral blood, collected on day 0 of AZD1222 vaccination. These TCRs come from an adult in good health.

As regards this clone: The junction departs from the called germline gene at one end, perhaps through a read error. The chain is built from TRBV11-2 and TRBJ2-7, with 7 bases matching TRBD1. This CDR3 is built from 14 residues. Germline V CDR1 and CDR2: SGHAT, FQNNGV. CDR3 residues: CASSLATGSYEQCF. The DNA for the CDR3 is TGTGCCAGCAGCTTAGCGACAGGGAGCTACGAGCAGTGCTTC.

The chain's CDR3 is CASSWGTHNQPQHF. The CDR3 nucleotides are TGTGCCAGCAGCTGGGGGACCCACAATCAGCCCCAGCATTTT. V usage is TRBV5-6 and J usage is TRBJ1-5, with D perhaps matching TRBD1 (5 bases). The CDR3 sequence is 14 residues long. With 3 bases removed from V and 3 bases from J, the gap between germline ends came to 10 bases. Germline-derived CDR1 and CDR2 are SGHDT and YYEEEE.

This clone appeared once. The chain couples TRBV4-2 to TRBJ2-6; perhaps TRBD2 as D (5 bases). From germline, CDR1 is LGHNA and CDR2 YNFKEQ. The CDR3 has 19 residues. Trimming took 0 bases from V and 0 from J, leaving 15 bases between them. The CDR3 DNA follows: TGTGCCAGCAGCCAAGAGTGGAGGCTTACCTCCTCTGGGGCCAACGTCCTGACTTTC. It encodes CASSQEWRLTSSGANVLTF.

J is TRBJ2-3 and V is TRBV5-1; 8 positions agree with TRBD2. Germline CDR1 SGHRS, CDR2 YFSETQ. V gave up 0 bases and J gave up 3 bases; unmatched junction bases: 3. The length of the CDR3 is 15 residues. The CDR3 protein is CASSLGGGNTDTQYF. CDR3 nucleotides: TGCGCCAGCAGCTTGGGCGGGGGGAATACAGATACGCAGTATTTT.

This rearrangement joins TRBV27 to TRBJ1-6; D is perhaps TRBD1 (6 bases). The germline gives CDR1 MNHEY, CDR2 SMNVEV (reference sequence). This CDR3 is 17 amino acids long. V was shortened by 2 bases and J by 7 bases, with 18 bases between the two germline ends. CDR3 loop: CASSLMAGASNNSPLHF. The CDR3 DNA reads as TGTGCCAGCAGTTTAATGGCGGGGGCGTCAAACAATTCACCCCTCCACTTT.

V gene TRBV12-3 or TRBV12-4 combines with J gene TRBJ1-5; tentative D call: TRBD1 (5 bases). Trimming left V 7 bases short and J 9 bases short, with 10 bases between. This CDR3 is 11 amino acids long. The CDR3: CASTRVGPQHF. DNA of the CDR3: TGTGCCAGCACCAGGGTCGGGCCCCAGCATTTT.

The chain is built from TRBV6-5 and TRBJ1-1; D is possibly TRBD1 (5 bases). The CDR3 covers 14 residues. Trimming removed 0 bases from V and 4 bases from J, with 9 bases in between. Germline V lookup: CDR1 MNHEY, CDR2 SVGAGI. For the CDR3, the DNA is TGTGCCAGCAGTTACTCGTCAGGGATCACTGAAGCTTTCTTT. Residues: CASSYSSGITEAFF.